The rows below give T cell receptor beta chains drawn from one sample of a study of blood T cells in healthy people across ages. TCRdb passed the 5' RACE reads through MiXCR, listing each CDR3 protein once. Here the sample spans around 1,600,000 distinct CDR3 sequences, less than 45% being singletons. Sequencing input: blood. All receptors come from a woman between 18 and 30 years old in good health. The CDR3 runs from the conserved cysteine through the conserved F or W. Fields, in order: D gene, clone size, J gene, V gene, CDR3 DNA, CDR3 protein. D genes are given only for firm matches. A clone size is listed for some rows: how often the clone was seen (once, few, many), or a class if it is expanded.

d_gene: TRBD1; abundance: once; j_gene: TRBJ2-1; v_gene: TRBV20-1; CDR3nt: TGCAGTGCATCGGGACAGGGGACATACAATGAGCAGTTCTTC; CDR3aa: CSASGQGTYNEQFF
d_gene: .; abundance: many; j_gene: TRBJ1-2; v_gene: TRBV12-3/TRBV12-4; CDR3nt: TGTGCCAGCAGTCCCTCCCGGGGAGATGACTATGGCTACACCTTC; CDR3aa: CASSPSRGDDYGYTF
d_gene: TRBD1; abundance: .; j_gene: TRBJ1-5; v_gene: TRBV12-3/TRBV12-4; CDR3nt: TGTACCAGCAGATCGGGACAGATGTATAGCAATCAGCCCCAGCATTTT; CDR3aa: CTSRSGQMYSNQPQHF
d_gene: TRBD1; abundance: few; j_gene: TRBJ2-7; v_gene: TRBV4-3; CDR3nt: TGCGCCAGCAGCCCCTCGACAGGGAGCATCGAGCAGTACTTC; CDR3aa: CASSPSTGSIEQYF
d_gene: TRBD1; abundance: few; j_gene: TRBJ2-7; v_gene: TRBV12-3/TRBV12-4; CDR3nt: TGTGCCAGCAGAGGGACAGGGAGCTTCTACGAGCAGTACTTC; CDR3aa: CASRGTGSFYEQYF
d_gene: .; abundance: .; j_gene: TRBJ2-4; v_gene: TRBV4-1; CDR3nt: TGCGCCAGCAGCCAATTACTGGAAAACATTCAGTACTTC; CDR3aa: CASSQLLENIQYF
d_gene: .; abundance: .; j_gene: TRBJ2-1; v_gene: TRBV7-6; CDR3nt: TGTGCCAGCAGCGTAGAAGCTACTAGCTCCTACAATGAGCAGTTCTTC; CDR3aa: CASSVEATSSYNEQFF
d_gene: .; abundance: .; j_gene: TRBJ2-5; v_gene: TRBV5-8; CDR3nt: TGTGCCAGCAGCTCAAAGGTGCGGACCCAGTACTTC; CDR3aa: CASSSKVRTQYF
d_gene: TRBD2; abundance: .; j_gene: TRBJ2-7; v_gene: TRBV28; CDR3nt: TGTGCCAGCAACCCCGGACTAGCCGGTTCCTACGAGCAGTACTTC; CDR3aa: CASNPGLAGSYEQYF
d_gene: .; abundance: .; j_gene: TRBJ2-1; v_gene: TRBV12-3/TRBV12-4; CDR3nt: TGTGCCAGCAGTTTAGCGCTTGATAGCGACTATTCTCCACTTTACAATGAGCAGTTCTTC; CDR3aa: CASSLALDSDYSPLYNEQFF
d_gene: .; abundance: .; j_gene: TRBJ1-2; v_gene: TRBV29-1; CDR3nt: TGCAGCGCCCAACACCCAGGGGTCGGCTACACCTTC; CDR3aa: CSAQHPGVGYTF
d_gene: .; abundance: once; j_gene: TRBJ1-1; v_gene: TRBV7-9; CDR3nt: TGTGCCAGCAGCTTAGCGCTTGGGACAACCACTGAAGCTTTCTTT; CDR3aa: CASSLALGTTTEAFF
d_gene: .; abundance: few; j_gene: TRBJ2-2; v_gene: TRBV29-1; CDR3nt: TGCAGCGTTGCCGATCCCGGGGAGCTGTTTTTT; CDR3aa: CSVADPGELFF
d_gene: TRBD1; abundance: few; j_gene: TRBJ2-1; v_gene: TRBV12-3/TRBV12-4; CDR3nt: TGTGCCAGCAGTCTACCCCTCCTCCGGGGGACAGGGTATGAGCAGTTCTTC; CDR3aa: CASSLPLLRGTGYEQFF
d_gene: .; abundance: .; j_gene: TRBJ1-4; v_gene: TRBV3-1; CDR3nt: TGTGCCAGCAGCCATATCGGAGAAAAACTGTTTTTT; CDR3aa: CASSHIGEKLFF
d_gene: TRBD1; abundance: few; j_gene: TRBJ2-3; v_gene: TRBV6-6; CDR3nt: TGTGCCAGCAGTTACGGGGGGACAGGGATAGATACGCAGTATTTT; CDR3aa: CASSYGGTGIDTQYF
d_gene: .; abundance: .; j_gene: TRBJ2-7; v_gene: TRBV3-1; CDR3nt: TGTGCCAGCAGCCCCACTACCCCAGGGATCGGCGAGCAGTACTTC; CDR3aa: CASSPTTPGIGEQYF
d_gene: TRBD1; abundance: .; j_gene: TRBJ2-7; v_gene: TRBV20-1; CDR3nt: TGCAGTGCCCAGGGGGTCCTCTACGAGCAGTACTTC; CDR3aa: CSAQGVLYEQYF
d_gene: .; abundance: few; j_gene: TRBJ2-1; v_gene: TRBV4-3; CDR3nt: TGCGCCAGCAGCTCCAGGGGGGTGCGCTACAATGAGCAGTTCTTC; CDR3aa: CASSSRGVRYNEQFF
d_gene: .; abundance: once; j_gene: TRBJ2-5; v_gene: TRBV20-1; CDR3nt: TGCAGTGCACGGACAGATACGGACCTCTACAATGAGCAGTACTTC; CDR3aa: CSARTDTDLYNEQYF
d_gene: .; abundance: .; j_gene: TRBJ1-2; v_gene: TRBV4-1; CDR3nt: TGCGCCAGCAGCCTCCGGGAGGCCCGAGGGAATGGCTACACCTTC; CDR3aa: CASSLREARGNGYTF
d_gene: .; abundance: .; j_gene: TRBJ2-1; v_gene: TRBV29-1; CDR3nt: TGCAGCGTTGAGGAGCTCGGGGGAATCTACAATGAGCAGTTATTC; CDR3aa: CSVEELGGIYNEQLF
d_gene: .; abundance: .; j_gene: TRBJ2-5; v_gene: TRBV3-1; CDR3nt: TGTGCCAGCAGCCGACCGGGCCTTAGAGAGACCCAGTACTTC; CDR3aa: CASSRPGLRETQYF
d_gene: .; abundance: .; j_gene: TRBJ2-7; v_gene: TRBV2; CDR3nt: TGTGCCAGCAGTGAATTTAAGGGCCCCTACGAGCAGTACTTC; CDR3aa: CASSEFKGPYEQYF
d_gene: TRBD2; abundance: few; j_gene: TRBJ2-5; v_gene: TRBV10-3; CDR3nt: TGTGCCATCAGTGAGGGGAGGGGAGGACATAAGACCCAGTACTTC; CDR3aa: CAISEGRGGHKTQYF
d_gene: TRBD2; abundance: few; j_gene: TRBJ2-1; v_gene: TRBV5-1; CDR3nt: TGCGCCAGCAGCTTGAGAGAGGGCGGGGGGATTTACAATGAGCAGTTCTTC; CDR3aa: CASSLREGGGIYNEQFF
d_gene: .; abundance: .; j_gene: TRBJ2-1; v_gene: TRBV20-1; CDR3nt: TGCAGTGCTAGGGACTGGAATGAGCAGTTCTTC; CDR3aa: CSARDWNEQFF
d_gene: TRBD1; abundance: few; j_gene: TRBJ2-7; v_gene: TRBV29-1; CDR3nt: TGCAGCGTGATCCGGGACAGGAGCTCCTACGAGCAGTACTTC; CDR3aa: CSVIRDRSSYEQYF
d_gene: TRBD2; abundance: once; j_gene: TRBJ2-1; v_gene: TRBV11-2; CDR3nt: TGTGCCAGCAGCTTGAGCGGGGGGGCCCTCAATGAGCAGTTCTTC; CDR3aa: CASSLSGGALNEQFF
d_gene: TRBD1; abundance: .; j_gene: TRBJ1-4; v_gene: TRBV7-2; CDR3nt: TGTGCCAGCAGCAAATGGGACAGGGTCGGCGAAAAACTGTTTTTT; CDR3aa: CASSKWDRVGEKLFF
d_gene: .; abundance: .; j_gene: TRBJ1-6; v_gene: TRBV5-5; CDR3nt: TGTGCCAGCAGCTGGAGCGACAGGACGAATTCACCCCTCCACTTT; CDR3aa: CASSWSDRTNSPLHF
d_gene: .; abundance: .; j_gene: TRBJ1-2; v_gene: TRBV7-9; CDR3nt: TGTGCCAGCAGCGCCTCCGCCCCGGAGGGCTACACCTTC; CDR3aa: CASSASAPEGYTF
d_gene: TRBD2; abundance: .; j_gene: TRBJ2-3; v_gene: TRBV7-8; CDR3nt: TGTGCCAGCGGCCCAACCGGTGGAGCGGGAAACACAGATACGCAGTATTTT; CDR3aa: CASGPTGGAGNTDTQYF
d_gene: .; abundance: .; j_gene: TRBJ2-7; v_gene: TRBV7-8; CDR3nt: TGTGCCAGCAGCCACACAGGGTCCCCCTACGAGCAGTACTTC; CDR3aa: CASSHTGSPYEQYF
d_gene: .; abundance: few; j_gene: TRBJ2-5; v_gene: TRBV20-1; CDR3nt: TGCAGTGCTAGAGATAGGGTCGCCGGAGAGACCCAGTACTTC; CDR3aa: CSARDRVAGETQYF
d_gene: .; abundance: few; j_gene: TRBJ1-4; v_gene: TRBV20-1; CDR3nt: TGCAGTGCTCGGACAGCAACTAATGAAAAACTGTTTTTT; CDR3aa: CSARTATNEKLFF
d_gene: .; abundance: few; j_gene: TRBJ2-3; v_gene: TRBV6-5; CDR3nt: TGTGCCAGCAGTCCATTCACGGGGGTACAGTATTTT; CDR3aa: CASSPFTGVQYF
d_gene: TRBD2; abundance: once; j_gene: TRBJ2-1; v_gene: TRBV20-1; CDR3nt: TGCAGTGCTAGCGGGGGGGCCGACAATGAGCAGTTCTTC; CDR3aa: CSASGGADNEQFF
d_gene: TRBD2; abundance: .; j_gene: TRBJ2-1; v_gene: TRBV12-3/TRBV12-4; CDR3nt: TGTGCCAGCAGTTTTGGACTAGCGGGAGGCCCCTCGAGGTTCTTC; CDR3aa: CASSFGLAGGPSRFF
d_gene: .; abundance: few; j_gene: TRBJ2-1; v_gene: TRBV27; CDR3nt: TGTGCCAGCAGTTTGGAAATGGGTGACAATGAGCAGTTCTTC; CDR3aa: CASSLEMGDNEQFF
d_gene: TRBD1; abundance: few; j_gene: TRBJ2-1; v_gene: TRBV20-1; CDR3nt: TGCAGTGCGGGGGACAGGGGAAACTACAATGAGCAGTTCTTC; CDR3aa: CSAGDRGNYNEQFF
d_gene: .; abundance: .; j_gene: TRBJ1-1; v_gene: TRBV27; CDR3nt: TGTGCCAGCAGTCATGCCCCGGGGGCAGGGTCTGAAGCTTTCTTT; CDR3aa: CASSHAPGAGSEAFF
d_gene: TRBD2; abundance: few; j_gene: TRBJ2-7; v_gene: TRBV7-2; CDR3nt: TGTGCCAGCAGCTTTACCCCGGGACTAGGTAACGAGCAGTACTTC; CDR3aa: CASSFTPGLGNEQYF
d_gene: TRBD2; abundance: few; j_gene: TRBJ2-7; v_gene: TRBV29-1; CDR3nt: TGCAGCGCCGGACTAGCGGACTCCTACGAGCAGTACTTC; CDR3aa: CSAGLADSYEQYF
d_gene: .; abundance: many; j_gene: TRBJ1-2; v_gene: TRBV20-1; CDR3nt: TGCAGTGCACTTCCAGGGTCTAACTATGGCTACACCTTC; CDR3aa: CSALPGSNYGYTF
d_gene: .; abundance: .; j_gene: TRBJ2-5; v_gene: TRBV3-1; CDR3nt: TGTGCCAGCAGCCAGTTTCCTAGCCGGGAGACCCAGTACTTC; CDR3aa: CASSQFPSRETQYF
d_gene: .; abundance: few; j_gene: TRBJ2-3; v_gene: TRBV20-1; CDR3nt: TGCAGTGCCGAAATGTGGGGACGGCCCGGAGATACGCAGTATTTT; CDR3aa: CSAEMWGRPGDTQYF
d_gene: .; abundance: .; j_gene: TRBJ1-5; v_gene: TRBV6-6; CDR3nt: TGTGCCAGCAGCATCGCAGGGACGAATCAGCCCCAGCATTTT; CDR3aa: CASSIAGTNQPQHF
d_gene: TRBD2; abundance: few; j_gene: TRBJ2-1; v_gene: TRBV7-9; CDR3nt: TGTGCCAGCAGCCTAACGCTAGCGGATTACAATGAGCAGTTCTTC; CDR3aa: CASSLTLADYNEQFF
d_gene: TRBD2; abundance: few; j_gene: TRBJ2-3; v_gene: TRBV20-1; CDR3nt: TGCAGTGGCGGTGGGCGGGGGGGCCAGTACGGTACGCAGTATTTT; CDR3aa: CSGGGRGGQYGTQYF
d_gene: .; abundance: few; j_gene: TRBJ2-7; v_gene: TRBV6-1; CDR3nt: TGTGCCAGCAAACCCAGGACAGTCTACGAGCAGTACTTC; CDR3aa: CASKPRTVYEQYF
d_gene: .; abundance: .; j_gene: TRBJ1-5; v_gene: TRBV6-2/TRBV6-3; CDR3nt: TGTGCCAGCAGGAAAGGGGGATATAGCAATCAGCCCCAGCATTTT; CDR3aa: CASRKGGYSNQPQHF
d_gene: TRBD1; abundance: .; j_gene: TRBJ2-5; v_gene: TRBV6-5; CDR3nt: TGTGCCAGCAGTTACTTAGGGACAGGGAGAAGGGAGACCCAGTACTTC; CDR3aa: CASSYLGTGRRETQYF